This TCR beta chain stems from a study of persistence of HIV-infected CD4 T cells (dated by TCRdb to 2018 to 2020). Regarding the research as a whole: Participants had been on suppressive ART for a median of around eight years. The study isolated CMV- and HIV-1 Gag-responding CD4+ T cells from ART-treated individuals to examine antigen-driven clonal expansion of HIV-1-infected cells. Peripheral blood samples of up to roughly 180 mL were obtained at multiple time points, with the exception of two participants, for whom leukapheresis was performed at a single time point. Cross-participant TCR cluster analysis included roughly 8 participants for CMV and 6 or 7 participants for Gag. TCRbeta sequencing assessed the clonality of all cells in each sorted population, while proviral sequencing assessed the clonality of infected cells. The research as a whole found: A correlation was observed between TCR oligoclonality and proviral oligoclonality within the same sorted populations. Antigen-responding cells were enriched for expanded CDR3beta sequences that were degenerate, which suggests that CD4+ responses to CMV and Gag underwent convergent selection. TCRbeta richness in CMV- and Gag-responding cells was significantly lower than in anti-CD3/anti-CD28-responding cells; CMV-responding cells had higher oligoclonality than CD3/CD28-stimulated and Gag-responding cells. Bulk TCR analyses could not be limited to the rare CMV-responding cells that actually contained HIV-1 proviruses. Few individuals were included in the study, and only a limited range of antigens was tested.

As to this clone: Its antigen remains unidentified. No much larger clonotype is one base removed from it; base qualities were not supplied.

TCRbeta repertoires were sequenced from genomic DNA with the immunoSEQ hsTCRB assay version 4 in survey mode. For TCRbeta sequencing, genomic DNA was diluted to approximately 10 ng/uL, and up to 1 ug was used per sample. The paper's processing steps were these. TCRbeta data were analyzed in ImmunoSeq Analyzer 3.0, with diversity computed on productive nucleotide rearrangements. The improved Chao index was used to estimate lower-bound TCR diversity, and the Gini coefficient was used to estimate clonality using the Immunarch R package. Different nucleotide rearrangements encoding the same CDR3beta amino acid sequence were treated as distinct clonotypes. TCRbeta sequences significantly enriched in antigen-responding cells relative to anti-CD3/anti-CD28-activated cells were identified by differential abundance analysis. GLIPH2 clustered TCRs by predicted peptide-MHC specificity, both within individual participants and across merged participant data sets. This is the immuneACCESS table as TCRdb keeps it, with only in-frame sequences that have V and J called. A part of the clones is gone; compared with another copy, unresolved V genes explain less than half, and the rest is unexplained. Clone size and the V and J calls come from that table; the DNA yielded D and trimming. The sample yields 20,000 to 25,000 clones; approximately 74% were counted once. The leading ten clones occupy around 1.8% of the sample.

The germline V gene supplies CDR1 SGHRS and CDR2 YFSETQ. The CDR3 runs 14 residues from the cysteine to the phenylalanine. The retained sequence is limited to the CDR3, 42 bases, with the frame set at the first base. V loses 5 bases, J loses 0 bases, and the germline ends lie 11 bases apart. Taken with the paper, the label for treatment or condition translates to: suppressive antiretroviral therapy. Cells were stimulated with a pool of overlapping HIV-1 Gag 15-mer peptides at 0.95 to 1 ug per peptide per mL. Responding CD4+ T cells were sorted by upregulation of both CD40 ligand and CD69. Participants were HIV-1-infected adults who started suppressive ART during chronic infection. Plasma HIV-1 RNA had been undetectable (below 50 copies/mL) in participants for at least 4 years. To be included, a participant needed positive CMV serology and a CD4+ T cell count above 400 cells/uL. Before stimulation, PBMCs were isolated using density centrifugation and depleted of CD8+ T cells. For 15 to 20 hours, the CD8-depleted PBMCs were stimulated with anti-CD28/CD49d costimulation, a CD40-blocking antibody, and enfuvirtide to prevent new infections. Sorting was done on either a Beckman Coulter MoFlo Legacy or an XDP sorter, and propidium iodide was used to exclude dead cells. Genomic DNA was extracted using the QIAamp DNA Mini Kit for samples with more than one million cells and using the Quick-DNA Microprep Kit for all other samples.

This sequence was found in an adult man with HIV who was CMV-seropositive. The sequenced sample was CD4+ T cells sorted from PBMCs after roughly 18-hour stimulation, obtained from a patient who received antiretroviral therapy. Read against the paper, the sample's cell subset or site label means: CD40L+CD69+ CD4 T cells responding to HIV-1 Gag peptides. The sequence joins TRBV5-1 to TRBJ1-2, with no D gene named confidently. The DNA sequence reads TGCGCCAGCAGGCCGGACGCTACTAACTATGGCTACACCTTC. Translated, it reads CASRPDATNYGYTF.